This T cell receptor beta chain was recovered during a study of spatial heterogeneity in lung cancer. For the study at large: Consistent detection of more beta-chain than alpha-chain sequences was observed. As counted in raw reads, each unique TCR and UMI combination appeared more than ten times on average.

The germline CDR1 and CDR2 sequences are SGHTA and FQGNSA. This CDR3 comprises 15 residues. The V gene end was trimmed by 6 bases and the J gene end by 3 bases; junction bases not matched to a gene: 8. Time point reported: sample taken at primary tumor resection. The study sequenced unsorted whole RNA from tumor, nontumor lung or frozen PBMC. Samples were donated by 72 untreated early-stage non-small cell lung cancer patients. The library protocol tagged each TCR cDNA with a unique molecular identifier. TCRdb analysed the 5' RACE reads with MiXCR anew, one entry per CDR3 protein. The table has roughly 11,000 distinct CDR3 sequences, 3% to 4.5% seen once.

The receptor's source is a male donor with early-stage non-small cell lung cancer. This material consisted of normal lung tissue next to the tumor, taken at surgery. The chain links TRBV7-2 to TRBJ2-7; 10 bases agree with TRBD1. The CDR3 DNA follows: TGTGCCAGCAGTTCTGCCGGGACAGGGGTCTACGAGCAGTACTTC. Translated, it gives CASSSAGTGVYEQYF.